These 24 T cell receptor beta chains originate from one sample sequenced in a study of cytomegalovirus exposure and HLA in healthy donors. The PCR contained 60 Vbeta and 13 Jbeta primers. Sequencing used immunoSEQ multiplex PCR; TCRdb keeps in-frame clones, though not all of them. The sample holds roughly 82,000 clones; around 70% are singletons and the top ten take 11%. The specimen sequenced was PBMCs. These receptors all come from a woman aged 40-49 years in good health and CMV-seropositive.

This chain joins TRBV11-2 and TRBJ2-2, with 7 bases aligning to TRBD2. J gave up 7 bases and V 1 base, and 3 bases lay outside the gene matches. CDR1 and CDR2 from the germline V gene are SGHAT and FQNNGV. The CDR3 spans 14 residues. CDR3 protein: CASSLVTGGGELFF. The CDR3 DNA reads TGTGCCAGCAGCTTAGTAACGGGGGGCGGGGAGCTGTTTTTT.

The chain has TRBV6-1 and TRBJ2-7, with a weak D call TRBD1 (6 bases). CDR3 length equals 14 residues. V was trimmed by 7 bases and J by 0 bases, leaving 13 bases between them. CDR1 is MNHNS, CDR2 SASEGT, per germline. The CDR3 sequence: CASTYRALSYEQYF. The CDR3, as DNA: TGTGCCAGCACTTACAGGGCCCTCTCCTACGAGCAGTACTTC.

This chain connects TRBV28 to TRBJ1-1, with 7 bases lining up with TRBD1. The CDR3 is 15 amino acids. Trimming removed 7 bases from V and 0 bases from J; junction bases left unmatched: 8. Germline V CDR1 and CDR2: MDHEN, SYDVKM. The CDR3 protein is CASTPLDRLNTEAFF. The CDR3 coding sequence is TGTGCCAGCACCCCATTGGACAGGTTGAACACTGAAGCTTTCTTT.

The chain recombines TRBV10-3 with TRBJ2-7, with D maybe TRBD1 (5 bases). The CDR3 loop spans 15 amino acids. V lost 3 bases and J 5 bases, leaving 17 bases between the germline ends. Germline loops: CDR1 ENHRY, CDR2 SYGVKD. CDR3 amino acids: CAISDDAGRFDEQYF. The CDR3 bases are TGTGCCATCAGTGATGACGCAGGGCGTTTCGACGAGCAGTACTTC.

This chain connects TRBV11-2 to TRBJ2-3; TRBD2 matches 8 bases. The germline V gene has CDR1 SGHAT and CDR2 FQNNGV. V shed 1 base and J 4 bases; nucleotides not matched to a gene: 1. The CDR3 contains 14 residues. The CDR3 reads CASSLAGGPDTQYF. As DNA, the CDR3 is TGTGCCAGCAGCTTAGCGGGAGGGCCAGATACGCAGTATTTT.

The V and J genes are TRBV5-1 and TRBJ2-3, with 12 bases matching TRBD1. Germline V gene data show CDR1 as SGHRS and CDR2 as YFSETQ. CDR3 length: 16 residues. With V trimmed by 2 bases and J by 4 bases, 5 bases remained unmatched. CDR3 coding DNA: TGCGCCAGCAGCTTTACGGGACAGGGGGCAGCAGATACGCAGTATTTT. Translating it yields CASSFTGQGAADTQYF. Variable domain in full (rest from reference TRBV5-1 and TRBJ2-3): KAGVTQTPRYLIKTRGQQVTLSCSPISGHRSVSWYQQTPGQGLQFLFEYFSETQRNKGNFPGRFSGRQFSNSRSEMNVSTLELGDSALYLCASSFTGQGAADTQYFGPGTRLTVL.

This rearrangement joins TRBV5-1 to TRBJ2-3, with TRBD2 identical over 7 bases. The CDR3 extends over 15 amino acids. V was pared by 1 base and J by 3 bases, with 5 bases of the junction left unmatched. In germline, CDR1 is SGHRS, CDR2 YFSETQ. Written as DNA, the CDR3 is TGCGCCAGCAGCTTGAGCGGGATGATTACAGATACGCAGTATTTT. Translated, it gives CASSLSGMITDTQYF.

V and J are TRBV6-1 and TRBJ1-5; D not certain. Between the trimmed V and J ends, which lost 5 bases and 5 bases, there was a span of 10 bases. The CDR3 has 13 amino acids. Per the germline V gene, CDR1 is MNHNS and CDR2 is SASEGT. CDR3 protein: CASSNTQDQPQHF. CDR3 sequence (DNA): TGTGCCAGCAGTAACACCCAAGATCAGCCCCAGCATTTT.

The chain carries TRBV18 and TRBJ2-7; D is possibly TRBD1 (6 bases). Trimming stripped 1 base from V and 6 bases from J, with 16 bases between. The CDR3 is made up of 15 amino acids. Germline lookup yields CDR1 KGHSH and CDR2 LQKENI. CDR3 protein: CASSPRQGNLAEQYF. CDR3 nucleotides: TGTGCCAGCTCACCACGCCAGGGGAATCTAGCCGAGCAGTACTTC.

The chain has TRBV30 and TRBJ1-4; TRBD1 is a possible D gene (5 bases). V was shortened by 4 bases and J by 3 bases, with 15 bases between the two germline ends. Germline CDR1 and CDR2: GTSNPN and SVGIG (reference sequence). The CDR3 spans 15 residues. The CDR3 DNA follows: TGTGCCTGGAAGGGGTCCCTTATTTCTAATGAAAAACTGTTTTTT. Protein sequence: CAWKGSLISNEKLFF. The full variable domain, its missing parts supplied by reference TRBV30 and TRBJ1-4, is SQTIHQWPATLVQPVGSPLSLECTVEGTSNPNLYWYRQAAGRGLQLLFYSVGIGQISSEVPQNLSASRPQDRQFILSSKKLLLSDSGFYLCAWKGSLISNEKLFFGSGTQLSVL.

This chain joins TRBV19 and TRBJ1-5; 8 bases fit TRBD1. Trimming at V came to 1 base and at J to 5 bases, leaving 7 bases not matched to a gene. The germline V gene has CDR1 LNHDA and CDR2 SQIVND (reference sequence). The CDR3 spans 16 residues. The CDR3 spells CASSIVPGTGYQPQHF. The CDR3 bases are TGTGCCAGTAGTATAGTCCCCGGGACAGGCTATCAGCCCCAGCATTTT.

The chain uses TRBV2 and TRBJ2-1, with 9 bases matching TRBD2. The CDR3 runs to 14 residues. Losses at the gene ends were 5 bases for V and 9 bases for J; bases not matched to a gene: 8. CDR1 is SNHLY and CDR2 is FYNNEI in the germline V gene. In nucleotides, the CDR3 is TGTGCCAGCAGTCGAATAGCGGGGGACAGTGAGCAGTTCTTC. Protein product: CASSRIAGDSEQFF.

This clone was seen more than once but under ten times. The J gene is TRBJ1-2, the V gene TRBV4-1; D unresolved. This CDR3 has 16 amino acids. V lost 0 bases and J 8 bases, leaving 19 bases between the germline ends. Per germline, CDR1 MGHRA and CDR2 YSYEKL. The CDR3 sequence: CASSQEAGSITQGYTF. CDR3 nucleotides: TGCGCCAGCAGCCAAGAGGCAGGATCTATTACACAAGGCTACACCTTC.

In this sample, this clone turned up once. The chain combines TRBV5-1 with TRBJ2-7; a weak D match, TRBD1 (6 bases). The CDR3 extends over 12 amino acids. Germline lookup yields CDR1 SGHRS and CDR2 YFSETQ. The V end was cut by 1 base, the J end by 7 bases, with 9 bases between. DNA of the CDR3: TGCGCCAGCAGCTTGATACAGGGAGAGCAGTACTTC. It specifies CASSLIQGEQYF.

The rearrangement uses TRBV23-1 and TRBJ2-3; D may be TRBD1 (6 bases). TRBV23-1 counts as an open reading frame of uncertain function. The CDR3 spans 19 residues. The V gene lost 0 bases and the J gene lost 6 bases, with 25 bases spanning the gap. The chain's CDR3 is CASSQSASLRTAPWDTQYF. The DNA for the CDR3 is TGCGCCAGCAGTCAATCGGCGAGCCTACGGACAGCCCCTTGGGATACGCAGTATTTT.

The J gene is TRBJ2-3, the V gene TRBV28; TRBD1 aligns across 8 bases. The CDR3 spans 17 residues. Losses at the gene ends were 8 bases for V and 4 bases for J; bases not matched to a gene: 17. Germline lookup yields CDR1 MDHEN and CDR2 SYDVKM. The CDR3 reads CASGQVPGQATADTQYF. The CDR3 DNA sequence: TGTGCCAGCGGCCAAGTACCGGGACAGGCAACGGCAGATACGCAGTATTTT.

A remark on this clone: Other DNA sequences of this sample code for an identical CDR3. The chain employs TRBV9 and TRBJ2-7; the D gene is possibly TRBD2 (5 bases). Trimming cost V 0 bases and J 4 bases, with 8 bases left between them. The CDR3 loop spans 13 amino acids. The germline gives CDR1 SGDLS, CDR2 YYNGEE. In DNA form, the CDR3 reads TGTGCCAGCAGCGTAGCTCCGGGATACGAGCAGTACTTC. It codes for CASSVAPGYEQYF.

CDR3 protein: CASSLETSTNEQYF. CDR3 bases: TGTGCCAGCAGCTTAGAAACTAGTACGAACGAGCAGTACTTC. The chain couples TRBV7-2 to TRBJ2-7, with D perhaps matching TRBD2 (5 bases). Deletions cut 1 base from V and 5 bases from J, with 12 bases between. Germline V gene data show CDR1 as SGHTA and CDR2 as FQGNSA. The CDR3 is 14 amino acids.

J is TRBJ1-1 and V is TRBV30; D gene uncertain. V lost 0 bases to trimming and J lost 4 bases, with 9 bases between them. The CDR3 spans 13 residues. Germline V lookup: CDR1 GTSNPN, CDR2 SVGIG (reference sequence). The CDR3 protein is CAWSVSRVTEAFF. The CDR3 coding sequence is TGTGCCTGGAGTGTTTCGCGGGTCACTGAAGCTTTCTTT. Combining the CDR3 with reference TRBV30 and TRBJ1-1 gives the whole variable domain SQTIHQWPATLVQPVGSPLSLECTVEGTSNPNLYWYRQAAGRGLQLLFYSVGIGQISSEVPQNLSASRPQDRQFILSSKKLLLSDSGFYLCAWSVSRVTEAFFGQGTRLTVV.

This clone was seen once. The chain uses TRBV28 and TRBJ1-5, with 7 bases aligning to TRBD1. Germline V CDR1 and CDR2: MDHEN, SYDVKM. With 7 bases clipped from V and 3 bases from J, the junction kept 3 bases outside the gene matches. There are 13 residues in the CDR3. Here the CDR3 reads CASMGQYNQPQHF. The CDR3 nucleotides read TGTGCCAGCATGGGACAGTACAATCAGCCCCAGCATTTT.

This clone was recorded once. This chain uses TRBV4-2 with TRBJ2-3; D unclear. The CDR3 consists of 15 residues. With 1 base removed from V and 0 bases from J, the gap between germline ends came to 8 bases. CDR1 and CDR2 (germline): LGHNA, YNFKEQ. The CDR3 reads CASSQGQFSTDTQYF. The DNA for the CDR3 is TGTGCCAGCAGCCAAGGGCAGTTTAGCACAGATACGCAGTATTTT.

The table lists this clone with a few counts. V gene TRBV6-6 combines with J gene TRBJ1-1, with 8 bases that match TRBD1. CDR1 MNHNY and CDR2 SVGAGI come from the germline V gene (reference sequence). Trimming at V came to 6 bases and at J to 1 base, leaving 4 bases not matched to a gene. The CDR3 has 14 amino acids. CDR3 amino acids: CASSQGQGNTEAFF. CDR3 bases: TGTGCCAGCAGCCAAGGACAGGGGAACACTGAAGCTTTCTTT.

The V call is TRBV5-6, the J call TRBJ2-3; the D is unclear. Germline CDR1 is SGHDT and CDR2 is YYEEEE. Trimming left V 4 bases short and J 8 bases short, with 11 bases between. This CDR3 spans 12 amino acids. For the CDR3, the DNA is TGTGCCAGCAGCCCCGCCTTCGGTACGCAGTATTTT. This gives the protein CASSPAFGTQYF.

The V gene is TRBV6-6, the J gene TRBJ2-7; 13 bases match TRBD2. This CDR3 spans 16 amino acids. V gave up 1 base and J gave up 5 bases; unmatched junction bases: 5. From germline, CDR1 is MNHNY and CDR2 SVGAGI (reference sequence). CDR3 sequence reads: CASSYFATSGRDEQYF. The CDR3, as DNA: TGTGCCAGCAGTTACTTTGCAACTAGCGGGAGGGACGAGCAGTACTTC.